This TCR beta chain was captured in a study of T-cell memory formation after mild COVID-19. Study overall: TCR clusters were largely donor specific.

Via MiXCR, TCRdb re-called the 5' RACE reads, giving one row per CDR3 protein. The table lists under 700,000 distinct CDR3 sequences, roughly 21% of them singletons, with about an eighth in the top ten. CDR1 is SGHTA, CDR2 FQGNSA, per germline. The CDR3 is 15 residues long. Study results and limitations: CD4/CD8 balance characterized clones contracting day 15 to 85, and CD4+ skew characterized later expanders. Detection of some responders pre-infection suggested pre-existing cross-reactive memory T cells participated.

A note on this clonotype: Its antigen is not known. The junction differs from germline at one of its ends, possibly a read error.

This TCR was sampled from an adult woman who had mild COVID-19 (a few samples of this study predate the infection). Cell type and time point are not known. This sequence joins TRBV7-2 and TRBJ2-1, with 16 bases fitting TRBD2. Sequencing was performed on PBMCs or a T cell subset sorted from them (not recorded which). CDR3 nucleotide sequence: TGTGCCAGCAGCTTAGATGGGACTAGCGGGGGGGCGAATGTCTTC. This sequence encodes CASSLDGTSGGANVF.